The source of this T cell receptor beta chain is a study of cytomegalovirus exposure and HLA in healthy donors. This CDR3 comprises 14 residues. The germline CDR1 and CDR2 sequences are MNHNY and SVGAGI (reference sequence). Between the trimmed V and J ends, which lost 7 bases and 7 bases, there was a span of 19 bases. Researchers ran the PCR with 60 Vbeta and 13 Jbeta primers. Method: immunoSEQ multiplex PCR; TCRdb's copy keeps in-frame clones and lacks some. The table records 90,000 to 150,000 clones, 73% of them present only once. As regards this clone: The antigen remains unidentified.

General study findings and limits: CMV serostatus was the sole immune exposure data available.

The chain joins TRBV6-6 to TRBJ1-2; D possibly corresponds to TRBD1 (6 bases). The TCR was taken from a woman in her thirties or forties in good health and CMV-seronegative. The source material was PBMCs. The CDR3 reads CASTTQGKGGGYTF. CDR3 nucleotide sequence: TGTGCCAGCACCACCCAGGGTAAAGGGGGTGGCTACACCTTC.